This TCR beta chain is from a study of blood T cell repertoires in COVID-19 (TCRdb year 2020). In terms of the full investigation: Samples from collaborators originated in the United States, Italy and Spain and spanned both the acute and convalescent phases of COVID-19. Samples came from the ongoing ImmuneRACE study (first 160 participants) plus 1,254 subjects from 6 global collaborators. Nearly every sample came with metadata listing a de-identified subject ID, COVID-19 status, age in years and sex. The material from the prospective study consisted of cDNA or gDNA derived from T cells, B-cell-depleted T cells, or PBMCs. The repertoires were released in a freely available public database meant as a resource for research on the immune response to SARS-CoV-2. Where HLA class I and class II types were available, the types were taken from metadata supplied by the sample provider, not from assay-based typing. Subjects who had been exposed to COVID-19, were actively infected with it, or had recovered from it provided the deeply sampled blood TCRbeta repertoires that made up the dataset. The paper's findings and limits, for the study overall: How much clinical and demographic metadata was included differed by source and by participant, and the metadata was provided uncurated.

Collaborating institutions collected whole blood in K2EDTA tubes following their own protocols. For TCRbeta analysis, collaborators shipped samples as frozen whole blood, isolated PBMCs, or DNA extracted from either of those sample types. As concerns this clone: Its antigen is currently not known. The record has no base qualities; no much larger clone is one base away.

The CDR3, from cysteine to phenylalanine, totals 16 residues. Just CDR3 DNA is preserved here, 48 bases in frame from base 1. At the junction V is shortened by 1 base and J by 5 bases, with 15 bases in between. CDR1 and CDR2, looked up from the germline V gene, are SGHTA and FQGNSA. TCRbeta CDR3 regions were amplified from genomic DNA by means of the immunoSEQ Assay, a bias-controlled multiplex PCR. Per the source publication's procedure: The number of nucleated cells in each sample was estimated by amplification of reference gene primers within the assay. To quantify the absolute abundance of each unique TCRbeta CDR3 rearrangement, sequence reads were collapsed and filtered. For each sample, productive Simpson clonality was calculated as the square root of Simpson's diversity index over productive rearrangements. Imported from immuneACCESS, the table was reduced by TCRdb to in-frame sequences with V and J called. These copies leave out some clones; in studies compared against another copy, an unresolved V gene accounts for under half, and the cause of the remainder is not known. The V and J calls and clone size come from that table; D and trimming were worked out from the DNA. For this sample the table gives about 150,000 clones, of which 85% to 90% were detected only once. In total, the top ten clones hold about 15% of the sample.

The chain is encoded by TRBV7-2 joined to TRBJ2-1, with TRBD2 perhaps the D gene, on 5 matching bases. Sequencing was carried out using peripheral blood. The clonotype was recovered from a woman in her forties with acute or convalescent COVID-19. DNA sequence: TGTGCCAGCAGCTTAGATCAAAGCGGAATGAACAATGAGCAGTTCTTC. This encodes CASSLDQSGMNNEQFF.